This passage covers 7 T cell receptor beta chains from one sample sequenced in a study of T cell repertoires in cytomegalovirus infection. One entry per CDR3 protein results from TCRdb running MiXCR on the reads. The data show 200,000 to 300,000 distinct CDR3 sequences, 12% seen once. The sample comprised PBMCs. These receptors were collected from a human donor in good health (CMV status not recorded). Some clones in this sample may be carry-over from other donors' samples.

This clonotype was counted at least ten times. The gene calls are TRBV7-3 and TRBJ2-7; 7 nucleotides line up with TRBD1. V dropped 5 bases and J dropped 8; count of bases not matched to a gene: 15. CDR1 SGHTA and CDR2 FQGTGA come from the germline V gene. This CDR3 has 15 amino acids. DNA of the CDR3: TGTGCCAGCAGCCCGGATGGTGGGGACAGCCTTCAGCAGTACTTC. It is translated as CASSPDGGDSLQQYF.

This clonotype was seen ten or more times. V and J are TRBV7-2 and TRBJ1-4; possibly TRBD1 for D (6 bases). This CDR3 is built from 14 residues. Germline CDR1 SGHTA, CDR2 FQGNSA. The V end lost 1 base, the J end lost 7 bases, and 10 bases lay between the germline ends. DNA of the CDR3: TGTGCCAGCAGCTTAGGGGGGACAAGTGAAAAACTGTTTTTT. This translates into CASSLGGTSEKLFF.

There are many counts of this clonotype. The chain links TRBV6-2 or TRBV6-3 to TRBJ2-7; a possible D gene is TRBD1 (6 bases). This CDR3 region has 15 residues. The germline V gene has CDR1 MNHEY and CDR2 SVGEGT. V was cut by 2 bases and J by 1 base, with 12 bases left in between. The CDR3 region has the DNA TGTGCCAGCAGTTACGGGGACACGCCGTCCTACGAGCAGTACTTC. This codes for CASSYGDTPSYEQYF.

At least ten counts were recorded for this clonotype. The chain recombines TRBV19 with TRBJ2-2; possible D gene TRBD2, 7 bases. This CDR3 spans 14 amino acids. Per germline, CDR1 LNHDA and CDR2 SQIVND (reference sequence). V was trimmed by 10 bases and J by 2 bases, leaving 14 bases between them. CDR3 in amino acids: CATQGGGNTGELFF. CDR3 nucleotides: TGTGCCACCCAAGGGGGGGGCAACACCGGGGAGCTGTTTTTT.

The chain has TRBV28 and TRBJ1-2; D is ambiguous. Trimming removed 5 bases at V and 2 bases at J, with 9 bases between. The CDR3 has 13 residues. Germline V gene data show CDR1 as MDHEN and CDR2 as SYDVKM. The CDR3: CASSLSGNYGYTF. CDR3 DNA sequence: TGTGCCAGCAGTCTTTCGGGGAACTATGGCTACACCTTC.

At least ten counts were recorded for this clonotype. The V and J genes are TRBV28 and TRBJ1-1; D remains ambiguous. This CDR3 has 14 residues. Germline-derived CDR1 and CDR2 are MDHEN and SYDVKM. V shed 3 bases and J shed 6 bases, with 14 bases lying between them. CDR3 loop: CASSLVRLVAEAFF. As DNA, the CDR3 is TGTGCCAGCAGTTTGGTCCGGTTGGTAGCTGAAGCTTTCTTT.

Many counts were recorded for this clonotype. The CDR3 spells CASTYEQYF. CDR3 DNA sequence: TGTGCCAGCACCTACGAGCAGTACTTC. This sequence joins TRBV7-3 and TRBJ2-7, with unresolved D. In germline, CDR1 is SGHTA, CDR2 FQGTGA. The CDR3 sequence is 9 residues long. Trimming shortened V by 7 bases and J by 2 bases, and 0 bases separated the two germline ends.